These 12 T cell receptor beta chains share one sample of origin, sequenced in a study of cytomegalovirus exposure and HLA in healthy donors. The assay was immunoSEQ multiplex PCR, and TCRdb's table has in-frame clones only and misses some. The table shows 150,000 to 200,000 clones, with approximately 80% occurring only once. The specimen was PBMCs. The receptor set was obtained from a young man in good health and CMV-seropositive.

The chain couples TRBV29-1 to TRBJ1-1, with D unresolved. Germline values: CDR1 SQVTM, CDR2 ANQGSEA. The CDR3 runs 14 residues. The ends were cut back, 4 bases at V and 2 bases at J, with 14 bases in the middle. CDR3 amino acids: CSVATWQANTEAFF. The CDR3 nucleotides read TGCAGCGTTGCGACCTGGCAGGCAAACACTGAAGCTTTCTTT. Variable domain in full (rest from reference TRBV29-1 and TRBJ1-1): SAVISQKPSRDICQRGTSLTIQCQVDSQVTMMFWYRQQPGQSLTLIATANQGSEATYESGFVIDKFPISRPNLTFSTLTVSNMSPEDSSIYLCSVATWQANTEAFFGQGTRLTVV.

The V call is TRBV18, the J call TRBJ1-2, with TRBD1 matching over 7 bases. CDR1 is KGHSH and CDR2 is LQKENI in the germline V gene. The CDR3 runs 14 residues. The trim removed 6 bases at V and 0 bases at J, leaving 4 bases unmatched. CDR3 nucleotides: TGTGCCAGCTCCATACAGGGGACTAACTATGGCTACACCTTC. Translated: CASSIQGTNYGYTF.

The chain uses TRBV20-1 and TRBJ2-7; the D is unclear. Looked up from germline, CDR1 is DFQATT and CDR2 is SNEGSKA (reference sequence). V was clipped by 0 bases and J by 8 bases, with 8 bases between them. CDR3 length: 11 residues. The CDR3 nucleotides read TGCAGTGCTAGAGATGAGCCACAGCAGTACTTC. Protein product: CSARDEPQQYF.

The chain employs TRBV7-8 and TRBJ2-3; D gene uncertain. CDR1 SGHVS and CDR2 FQNEAQ come from the germline V gene. The CDR3 contains 11 residues. The germline V and J ends were trimmed by 3 bases and 12 bases, with 10 bases remaining between them. CDR3 bases: TGTGCCAGCAGCTTCAGAATACCACAGTATTTT. Amino acid sequence: CASSFRIPQYF. The full variable domain, with the rest looked up from reference TRBV7-8 and TRBJ2-3, is GAGVSQSPRYKVAKRGQDVALRCDPISGHVSLFWYQQALGQGPEFLTYFQNEAQLDKSGLPSDRFFAERPEGSVSTLKIQRTQQEDSAVYLCASSFRIPQYFGPGTRLTVL.

A few counts support this clone. V is TRBV6-5 and J is TRBJ2-7, with no clear D. CDR1 MNHEY and CDR2 SVGAGI come from the germline V gene. The CDR3 has 11 amino acids. Trimming took off 6 bases at V and 2 bases at J, with 5 bases between the two ends. CDR3 sequence (DNA): TGTGCCAGCAGCTCTCCCTACGAGCAGTACTTC. It translates to CASSSPYEQYF.

The chain couples TRBV29-1 to TRBJ2-3, with D possibly matching TRBD1 (5 bases). V was pared by 5 bases and J by 2 bases, with 11 bases between. Germline V gives CDR1 SQVTM, CDR2 ANQGSEA. The CDR3 has 13 amino acids. CDR3 in amino acids: CSVPGQPTDTQYF. CDR3 coding DNA: TGCAGCGTTCCAGGACAACCCACAGATACGCAGTATTTT.

J is TRBJ2-2 and V is TRBV7-3; 9 bases are shared with TRBD2. The CDR3 runs to 14 residues. Germline CDR1 is SGHTA and CDR2 is FQGTGA. V lost 7 bases, J lost 6 bases, and 6 bases stayed unmatched. CDR3 DNA: TGTGCCAGCACTCGCGGGGGGGGCGCCGGGGAGCTGTTTTTT. Amino acid sequence: CASTRGGGAGELFF.

The gene calls are TRBV6-5 and TRBJ1-1, with 8 bases matching TRBD1. The ends lost 5 bases at V and 3 bases at J; junction bases unmatched: 8. Germline assignment: CDR1 MNHEY and CDR2 SVGAGI. The CDR3 totals 15 residues. The CDR3 region is CASSLQGALDTEAFF. As DNA, the CDR3 is TGTGCCAGCAGTCTCCAGGGGGCTTTGGACACTGAAGCTTTCTTT.

This chain joins TRBV7-9 and TRBJ2-5, with 10 bases matching TRBD1. The CDR3 extends over 16 amino acids. Per germline, CDR1 SEHNR and CDR2 FQNEAQ (reference sequence). The V and J ends lost 4 bases and 4 bases, in that order; junction bases with no gene match: 9. The CDR3 sequence: CASSSGDRGSAETQYF. Here the CDR3 DNA reads TGTGCCAGCAGCTCGGGGGACAGGGGAAGCGCAGAGACCCAGTACTTC.

J is TRBJ2-3 and V is TRBV5-4; 7 positions agree with TRBD2. Germline CDR1 reads SGHNT; CDR2 reads YYREEE (reference sequence). The V segment lost 3 bases and the J segment 3 bases; nucleotides outside the gene matches: 7. The CDR3 covers 15 residues. The CDR3 region is CASSWERGQTDTQYF. CDR3 DNA: TGTGCCAGCAGCTGGGAGCGGGGTCAAACAGATACGCAGTATTTT. The entire variable domain, with the rest obtained from reference TRBV5-4 and TRBJ2-3, is as follows: ETGVTQSPTHLIKTRGQQVTLRCSSQSGHNTVSWYQQALGQGPQFIFQYYREEENGRGNFPPRFSGLQFPNYSSELNVNALELDDSALYLCASSWERGQTDTQYFGPGTRLTVL.

The rearrangement joins TRBV2 to TRBJ2-5; 7 bases line up with TRBD2. The CDR3 is made up of 18 amino acids. V was pared by 3 bases and J by 4 bases, with 17 bases of the junction left unmatched. Germline V lookup: CDR1 SNHLY, CDR2 FYNNEI. The CDR3 loop is CASSDSGEHGGGLETQYF. The CDR3 DNA is TGTGCCAGCAGTGACTCCGGGGAACATGGCGGGGGTCTAGAGACCCAGTACTTC.

This chain connects TRBV29-1 to TRBJ2-1; 7 bases map to TRBD1. V gave up 3 bases and J gave up 2 bases; unmatched junction bases: 4. Per germline, CDR1 SQVTM and CDR2 ANQGSEA. The CDR3 has 14 residues. The CDR3 nucleotides read TGCAGCGTTGAGGTGGGACAGACCTACAATGAGCAGTTCTTC. Encoded protein: CSVEVGQTYNEQFF.